The sequence of this TCR beta chain was determined in a study of blood T cell repertoires in COVID-19. This clone occurred once. The CDR3 contains 16 residues. Per the germline V gene, CDR1 is SGHTA and CDR2 is FQGNSA. Trimming cost V 1 base and J 0 bases, with 10 bases left between them. The repertoire was sequenced with immunoSEQ multiplex PCR; TCRdb's copy has only in-frame clones and lacks some. The sample has some 200,000 clones; about 83% are singletons. The V call is TRBV7-2, the J call TRBJ1-5; D is unresolved. The sample was peripheral blood. This clonotype was obtained from a young woman with COVID-19, enrolled during active disease. The CDR3 region is CASSLGGVYSNQPQHF. The DNA of the CDR3 is TGTGCCAGCAGCTTAGGAGGCGTGTATAGCAATCAGCCCCAGCATTTT.